The 28 T cell receptor beta chains listed next were all sequenced from one sample in a study of blood T cell repertoires in COVID-19. The assay was immunoSEQ multiplex PCR, and TCRdb's table has in-frame clones only and misses some. There are fewer than 350,000 clones in the sample; 87% occur only once, and about 5.7% lies in the top ten. Sequencing input: PBMCs or T cells enriched from blood (not recorded which). The source is a woman in her thirties or forties who had recovered from COVID-19.

The chain carries TRBV5-1 and TRBJ2-7; 7 bases line up with TRBD2. From germline, CDR1 is SGHRS and CDR2 YFSETQ. V dropped 4 bases and J dropped 6; count of bases not matched to a gene: 13. The CDR3 length is 15 residues. This chain's CDR3 is CASSPDPGGRAEQYF. Here the CDR3 DNA reads TGCGCCAGCAGCCCGGACCCAGGCGGGAGAGCCGAGCAGTACTTC. Based on the CDR3 plus reference TRBV5-1 and TRBJ2-7, the full variable domain is KAGVTQTPRYLIKTRGQQVTLSCSPISGHRSVSWYQQTPGQGLQFLFEYFSETQRNKGNFPGRFSGRQFSNSRSEMNVSTLELGDSALYLCASSPDPGGRAEQYFGPGTRLTVT.

V and J are TRBV5-1 and TRBJ2-7, with a weak D call TRBD1 (5 bases). Trimming took off 0 bases at V and 2 bases at J, with 12 bases between the two ends. Per germline, CDR1 SGHRS and CDR2 YFSETQ. CDR3 size: 15 residues. CDR3 protein: CASSLEGNRAYEQYF. The CDR3 DNA follows: TGCGCCAGCAGCTTGGAGGGGAATCGTGCCTACGAGCAGTACTTC.

The CDR3 loop is CSASWGANYGYTF. The CDR3 nucleotides read TGCAGTGCTAGTTGGGGAGCTAACTATGGCTACACCTTC. The V and J genes are TRBV20-1 and TRBJ1-2; D unclear. Germline V gene data show CDR1 as DFQATT and CDR2 as SNEGSKA (reference sequence). This CDR3 is built from 13 residues. Trimming removed 3 bases at V and 0 bases at J, with 8 bases between.

This chain joins TRBV10-3 and TRBJ2-7; 7 bases fit TRBD2. The germline CDR1 and CDR2 sequences are ENHRY and SYGVKD. The CDR3 consists of 17 residues. Germline trimming cut 0 bases from V and 6 bases from J; bases unmatched to any gene: 14. In DNA form, the CDR3 reads TGTGCCATCAGTGAGTCCAGATCGGGACTAACCGCCCTCGAGCAGTACTTC. Protein: CAISESRSGLTALEQYF.

The CDR3 region is CASRTGTGRYEQYF. The CDR3 bases are TGTGCCAGCAGAACCGGGACAGGTCGCTACGAGCAGTACTTC. V gene TRBV6-6 combines with J gene TRBJ2-7; 8 bases map to TRBD1. Trimming at V came to 6 bases and at J to 3 bases, leaving 7 bases not matched to a gene. The CDR3 has 14 amino acids. Germline CDR1 reads MNHNY; CDR2 reads SVGAGI (reference sequence).

The chain uses TRBV28 and TRBJ1-3; no clear D. Trimming cost V 6 bases and J 1 base, with 13 bases left between them. There are 15 residues in the CDR3. The germline V gene encodes CDR1 MDHEN and CDR2 SYDVKM. CDR3 protein: CASREDQVSGNTIYF. In DNA, the CDR3 is TGTGCCAGCAGAGAAGACCAGGTGTCTGGAAACACCATATATTTT.

This chain links TRBV6-2 or TRBV6-3 with TRBJ1-5; a weak D match, TRBD1 (5 bases). Germline assignment: CDR1 MNHEY and CDR2 SVGEGT. V was shortened by 0 bases and J by 12 bases, with 12 bases between the two germline ends. The CDR3 consists of 13 residues. CDR3 loop: CASSYSQGTSQHF. The CDR3 nucleotides read TGTGCCAGCAGTTACTCTCAGGGTACGAGCCAGCATTTT.

The CDR3 sequence is CASTSTGVDGYTF. CDR3 coding DNA: TGTGCCAGCACCTCGACAGGGGTGGATGGCTACACCTTC. The chain joins TRBV7-2 to TRBJ1-2; 8 bases match TRBD1. Trimming removed 7 bases from V and 6 bases from J; junction bases left unmatched: 7. The CDR3 extends over 13 amino acids. Germline assignment: CDR1 SGHTA and CDR2 FQGNSA.

For this clone: One end of the junction is discordant with germline, which a read error may explain. Other DNA sequences in this specimen translate into the identical CDR3. The rearrangement joins TRBV12-3 or TRBV12-4 to TRBJ1-5; D not certain. The CDR3 length is 12 residues. The CDR3 spells CASSLSTQPQHF. The CDR3 DNA sequence: TGTGCCAGCAGTTTAAGCACTCAGCCCCAGCATTTT.

This clone was detected a few times. V gene TRBV6-5 combines with J gene TRBJ2-1; TRBD1 matches 9 bases. The CDR3 is made up of 15 amino acids. CDR1 and CDR2 (germline): MNHEY, SVGAGI. The V segment lost 10 bases and the J segment 2 bases; nucleotides outside the gene matches: 9. CDR3: CATGPGQGPYNEQFF. In nucleotides, the CDR3 is TGTGCCACCGGCCCGGGACAGGGCCCCTACAATGAGCAGTTCTTC.

This rearrangement joins TRBV5-8 to TRBJ2-5; 11 nucleotides align to TRBD1. CDR1 and CDR2 from the germline V gene are SGHTS and YDEGEE. This CDR3 comprises 16 residues. The junction had 7 bases not matched to a gene; V was cut back by 2 bases and J by 4 bases. For the CDR3, the DNA is TGTGCCAGCAGCTTTTTCGGACAGGGGGCGGCAGAGACCCAGTACTTC. Its protein product is CASSFFGQGAAETQYF.

The rearrangement joins TRBV4-3 to TRBJ1-4; D is undetermined. Trimming stripped 0 bases from V and 8 bases from J, with 10 bases between. The germline gives CDR1 LGHNA, CDR2 YSLEER. There are 14 residues in the CDR3. This CDR3 is CASSQEGRGEKLFF. The CDR3 nucleotides read TGCGCCAGCAGCCAAGAAGGTCGGGGAGAAAAACTGTTTTTT.

CDR3 loop: CASSFQYEQYF. The CDR3 DNA reads as TGTGCCAGCAGCTTCCAGTACGAGCAGTACTTC. V and J are TRBV7-2 and TRBJ2-7, with D unclear. The CDR3 consists of 11 residues. The V end lost 3 bases, the J end lost 4 bases, and 4 bases lay between the germline ends. CDR1 is SGHTA, CDR2 FQGNSA, per germline.

V and J are TRBV4-3 and TRBJ2-1; 8 nucleotides align to TRBD2. Losses at the gene ends were 0 bases for V and 0 bases for J; bases not matched to a gene: 4. This CDR3 spans 17 amino acids. From germline, CDR1 is LGHNA and CDR2 YSLEER. The CDR3 bases are TGCGCCAGCAGCCAAGATTTCAGCGGGAGCTCCTACAATGAGCAGTTCTTC. The encoded protein is CASSQDFSGSSYNEQFF.

The chain joins TRBV5-4 to TRBJ2-1, with unresolved D. Trimming stripped 2 bases from V and 8 bases from J, with 26 bases between. In germline, CDR1 is SGHNT, CDR2 YYREEE (reference sequence). This CDR3 is built from 18 residues. CDR3 DNA sequence: TGTGCCAGCAGCTTCCCCGAGACTCTGCGACCAGATAACGATGAGCAGTTCTTC. Translation gives CASSFPETLRPDNDEQFF.

V usage is TRBV10-1 and J usage is TRBJ2-1; TRBD1 is a possible D gene (6 bases). V was pared by 0 bases and J by 5 bases, with 11 bases between. This CDR3 comprises 15 residues. Germline CDR1 is WNHNN and CDR2 is SYGVQD (reference sequence). CDR3 sequence reads: CASSESSGDDNEQFF. CDR3 DNA: TGCGCCAGCAGTGAGTCTTCAGGGGATGACAATGAGCAGTTCTTC.

This clone was seen a few times. The same CDR3 also results from other DNA sequences found in this sample. The chain employs TRBV5-6 and TRBJ2-7; D remains unclear. Per germline, CDR1 SGHDT and CDR2 YYEEEE. This CDR3 comprises 12 residues. Trimming removed 1 base from V and 5 bases from J, with 7 bases in between. The CDR3 region is CASSLLGDEQYF. The CDR3 DNA sequence: TGTGCCAGCAGCTTGCTGGGCGACGAGCAGTACTTC.

The rearrangement links TRBV15 to TRBJ2-1; 7 bases are shared with TRBD2. The junction had 9 bases not matched to a gene; V was cut back by 5 bases and J by 5 bases. Germline CDR1 is LNHNV and CDR2 is YYDKDF (reference sequence). The CDR3 is 15 amino acids. The CDR3 loop is CATSLFGTTNNEQFF. The CDR3 bases are TGTGCCACCAGCTTATTCGGGACTACTAACAATGAGCAGTTCTTC.

The count of this clone is one. The rearrangement joins TRBV5-1 to TRBJ2-7; 10 bases align to TRBD1. CDR1 and CDR2 from the germline V gene are SGHRS and YFSETQ. V was pared by 3 bases and J by 2 bases, with 14 bases of the junction left unmatched. CDR3 length: 18 residues. The CDR3 DNA sequence: TGCGCCAGCAGCTCAAACCCTCTGTCCGGGACAGGGGCCTACGAGCAGTACTTC. It translates to CASSSNPLSGTGAYEQYF. Combining the CDR3 with reference TRBV5-1 and TRBJ2-7 gives the whole variable domain KAGVTQTPRYLIKTRGQQVTLSCSPISGHRSVSWYQQTPGQGLQFLFEYFSETQRNKGNFPGRFSGRQFSNSRSEMNVSTLELGDSALYLCASSSNPLSGTGAYEQYFGPGTRLTVT.

This rearrangement joins TRBV7-2 to TRBJ2-3, with D hard to call. There are 13 residues in the CDR3. CDR1 and CDR2 (germline): SGHTA, FQGNSA. Trimming left V 2 bases short and J 4 bases short, with 7 bases between. CDR3 coding DNA: TGTGCCAGCAGCTTACGGGTAGCAGATACGCAGTATTTT. Amino acid sequence: CASSLRVADTQYF.

A single count supports this clone. This chain joins TRBV7-8 and TRBJ2-1, with 7 bases aligning to TRBD2. V lost 3 bases to trimming and J lost 4 bases; unmatched junction nucleotides: 15. The CDR3 is made up of 18 amino acids. Germline V gene sequence: CDR1 SGHVS, CDR2 FQNEAQ. The CDR3 region has the DNA TGTGCCAGCAGCTTCGGACGAACTCGGAAGGGACTATACAATGAGCAGTTCTTC. Its translation: CASSFGRTRKGLYNEQFF.

This clone was found a few times. The chain is built from TRBV6-6 and TRBJ1-4, with D maybe TRBD1 (6 bases). Trimming shortened V by 5 bases and J by 0 bases, and 16 bases separated the two germline ends. This CDR3 contains 17 residues. Germline values: CDR1 MNHNY, CDR2 SVGAGI (reference sequence). CDR3 DNA sequence: TGTGCCAGCAGTCGGGACATGCTGACTGCAACTAATGAAAAACTGTTTTTT. This translates into CASSRDMLTATNEKLFF.

The rearrangement uses TRBV5-1 and TRBJ1-5, with unresolved D. This CDR3 comprises 14 residues. V was pared by 4 bases and J by 6 bases, with 14 bases between. Germline V gives CDR1 SGHRS, CDR2 YFSETQ. The CDR3 loop is CASSLREGVQPQHF. The DNA for the CDR3 is TGCGCCAGCAGCCTACGAGAGGGCGTTCAGCCCCAGCATTTT.

J is TRBJ1-5 and V is TRBV28; perhaps TRBD1 as D (6 bases). This CDR3 contains 14 residues. Deletions cut 4 bases from V and 7 bases from J, with 14 bases between. CDR1 and CDR2 (germline): MDHEN, SYDVKM. This CDR3 is CASSSRTGMQPQHF. The DNA of the CDR3 is TGTGCCAGCAGTTCCCGAACAGGGATGCAGCCCCAGCATTTT.

CDR3 amino acids: CASSIGTSGTYEQYF. The CDR3 DNA follows: TGTGCCAGCAGCATAGGGACTAGCGGCACCTACGAGCAGTACTTC. The V call is TRBV28, the J call TRBJ2-7, with 11 bases aligning to TRBD2. This CDR3 spans 15 amino acids. The ends lost 6 bases at V and 2 bases at J; junction bases unmatched: 6. Germline values: CDR1 MDHEN, CDR2 SYDVKM.

J is TRBJ1-2 and V is TRBV3-1 (or the pseudogene TRBV3-2), with 7 bases matching TRBD1. CDR3 length equals 15 residues. J gave up 5 bases and V 0 bases, and 6 bases lay outside the gene matches. Looked up from germline, CDR1 is LGHDT and CDR2 is YNNKEL (reference sequence). The CDR3: CASSQDSGRGYGYTF. As DNA, the CDR3 is TGTGCCAGCAGCCAAGATAGCGGCAGGGGGTATGGCTACACCTTC.

This clone showed up just a few times. The chain joins TRBV20-1 to TRBJ1-5; unclear D gene. Germline values: CDR1 DFQATT, CDR2 SNEGSKA (reference sequence). The CDR3 extends over 13 amino acids. V was trimmed by 6 bases and J by 0 bases, leaving 9 bases between them. CDR3 coding DNA: TGCAGTGCCAGTTCCTATAGCAATCAGCCCCAGCATTTT. This sequence encodes CSASSYSNQPQHF.

Points on this clone: Its ends do not fully match the called genes, so a read error is possible. This chain uses TRBV4-1 with TRBJ2-1, with TRBD2 matching over 11 bases. Germline V lookup: CDR1 MGHRA, CDR2 YSYEKL. The CDR3 is 15 residues long. The CDR3 coding sequence is TGCGCCAGCAGCCGAGAAAGACTAGCGGGATCCGTACCGATCTTC. Amino acids: CASSRERLAGSVPIF.